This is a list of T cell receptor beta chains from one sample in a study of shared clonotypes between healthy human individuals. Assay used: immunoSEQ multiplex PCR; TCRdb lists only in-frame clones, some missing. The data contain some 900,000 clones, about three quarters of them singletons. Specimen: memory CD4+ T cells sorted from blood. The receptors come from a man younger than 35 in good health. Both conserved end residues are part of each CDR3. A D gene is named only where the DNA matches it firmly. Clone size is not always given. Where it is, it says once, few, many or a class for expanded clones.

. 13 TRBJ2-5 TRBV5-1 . TGCGCCACCTCGAGAGGGGGGGAAGAGACCCAGTACTTC CATSRGGEETQYF
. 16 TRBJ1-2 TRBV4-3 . TGCGCCAGCAGCCAGGGAAGGTGGGCAAACGAGGGGGGCTACACCTTC CASSQGRWANEGGYTF
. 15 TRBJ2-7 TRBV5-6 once TGTGCCAGCAGCCCTATTGGCGGAGCGGGCTACGAGCAGTACTTC CASSPIGGAGYEQYF
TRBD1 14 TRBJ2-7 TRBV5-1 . TGCGCCAGCAGCGTCGACAGGGGGCTGTACGAGCAGTACTTC CASSVDRGLYEQYF
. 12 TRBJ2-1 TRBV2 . TGTGCCAGCTCAGGGGACTACAATGAGCAGTTCTTC CASSGDYNEQFF
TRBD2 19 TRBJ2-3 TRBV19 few TGTGCCAGTAGTATCAATCGGGCTAGCGGTAACTTAGGGACGGATACGCAGTATTTT CASSINRASGNLGTDTQYF
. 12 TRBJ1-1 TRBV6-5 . TGTGCCAGCAGTCGGACGAACACTGAAGCTTTCTTT CASSRTNTEAFF
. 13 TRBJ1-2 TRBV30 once TGTGCCTGGAGGCAGACAGTCGTATATGGCTACACCTTC CAWRQTVVYGYTF
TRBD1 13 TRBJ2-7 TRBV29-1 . TGCAGCGTCGGCGACAGGGGGAACTACGAGCAGTACTTC CSVGDRGNYEQYF
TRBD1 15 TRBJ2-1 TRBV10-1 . TGCGCCAGCAGCCCCGGACAGGGCTCCTACAATGAGCAGTTCTTC CASSPGQGSYNEQFF
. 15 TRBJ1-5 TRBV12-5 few TGTGCTAGTGGTTTGGTAGGGCAGGGCAATCAGCCCCAGCATTTT CASGLVGQGNQPQHF
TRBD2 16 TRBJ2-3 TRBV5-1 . TGCGCCAGCAGCTCTGGCGGCGGGGGGATCACAGATACGCAGTATTTT CASSSGGGGITDTQYF
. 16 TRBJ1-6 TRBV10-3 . TGTGCCACTGAAAGGGGCCTAAGCTCCTATAATTCACCCCTCCACTTT CATERGLSSYNSPLHF
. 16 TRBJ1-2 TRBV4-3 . TGCGCCAGCAGCCAAGAGACAGGTTCAGGTGTCTATGGCTACACCTTC CASSQETGSGVYGYTF
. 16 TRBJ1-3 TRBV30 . TGTGCCTGGAGTGTACGGGGGGGGAACTCTGGAAACACCATATATTTT CAWSVRGGNSGNTIYF
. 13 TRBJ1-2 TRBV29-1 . TGCAGCGTCTTACAGGGTTTCGGCTATGGCTACACCTTC CSVLQGFGYGYTF
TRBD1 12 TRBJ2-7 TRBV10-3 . TGTGCCTCAGGACAGGGGGCCTACGAGCAGTACTTC CASGQGAYEQYF
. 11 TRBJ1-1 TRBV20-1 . TGCAGTGTTCCGGGGAACACTGAAGCTTTCTTT CSVPGNTEAFF
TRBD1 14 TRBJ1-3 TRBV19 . TGTGCCAGTAATCCGACAGGGAATGGAAACACCATATATTTT CASNPTGNGNTIYF
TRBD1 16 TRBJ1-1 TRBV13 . TGTGCCAGCAGCTTAGGCGCCTGGGACAGGGAGGTTGAAGCTTTCTTT CASSLGAWDREVEAFF
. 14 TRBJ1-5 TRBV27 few TGTGCCAGCAGGAAGGAACACTCCAATCAGCCCCAGCATTTT CASRKEHSNQPQHF
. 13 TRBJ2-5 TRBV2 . TGTGCCACCGGAAGGACCAACCAAGAGACCCAGTACTTC CATGRTNQETQYF
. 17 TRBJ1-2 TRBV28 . TGTGCCAGCAGCGTCCCGGGGGGCGCGACCCACTCCTATGGCTACACCTTC CASSVPGGATHSYGYTF
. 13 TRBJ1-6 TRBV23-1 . TGCGCCAGCAGTCAATTAGGGGTTTCACCCCTCCACTTT CASSQLGVSPLHF
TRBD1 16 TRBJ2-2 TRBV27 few TGTGCCAGCAGTTTAACGAGGACAGGGGCAACCGGGGAGCTGTTTTTT CASSLTRTGATGELFF
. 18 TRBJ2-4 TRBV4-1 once TGCGCCAGCAGCCAAGACCCAAGTGGACAGCTAGCCAAAAACATTCAGTACTTC CASSQDPSGQLAKNIQYF
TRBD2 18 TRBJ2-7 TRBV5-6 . TGTGCCAGCAGCTTATTTCTAGCGGGGGGCTTTACATCCTACGAGCAGTACTTC CASSLFLAGGFTSYEQYF
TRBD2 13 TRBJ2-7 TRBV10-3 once TGTGCCATCAGTTCCGGACTAGTTGACGAGCAGTACTTC CAISSGLVDEQYF
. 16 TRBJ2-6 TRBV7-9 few TGTGCCAGCAGTTCCCAGGGGTCAGCTGGGGCCAACGTCCTGACTTTC CASSSQGSAGANVLTF
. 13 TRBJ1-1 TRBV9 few TGTGCCAGCAGCCTCCAGGACAATTCTGAAGCTTTCTTT CASSLQDNSEAFF
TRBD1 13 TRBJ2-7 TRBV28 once TGTGCCAGCCTGGGACAGGGTCTCAGAGCGGTATACTTC CASLGQGLRAVYF
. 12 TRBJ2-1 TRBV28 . TGTGCCAGCAGTTTAGGTCTATTTGAGCAGTTCTTC CASSLGLFEQFF
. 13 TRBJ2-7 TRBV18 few TGTGCCAGCTCGCCCCCAGGGTTCTACGAGCAGTACTTC CASSPPGFYEQYF
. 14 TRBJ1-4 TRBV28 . TGTGCCAGCAGACCTGGGGAGGCTAATGAAAAACTGTTTTTT CASRPGEANEKLFF
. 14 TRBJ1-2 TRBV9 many TGTGCCAGCAGCGGTAGAGGGCCGTATTATGGCTACACCTTC CASSGRGPYYGYTF
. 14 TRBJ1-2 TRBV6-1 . TGTGCCAGCAGTGTTACGGTCACTAACTATGGCTACACCTTC CASSVTVTNYGYTF
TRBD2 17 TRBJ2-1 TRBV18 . TGTGCCAGCTCACCCTCGACTAGCGGGCTACGCTCGGATGAGCAGTTCTTC CASSPSTSGLRSDEQFF
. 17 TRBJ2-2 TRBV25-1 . TGTGCCAGCAGTGAAGCCGCGGGACGTTCGAACACCGGGGAGCTGTTTTTT CASSEAAGRSNTGELFF
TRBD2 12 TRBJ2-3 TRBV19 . TGTGCCTCGGGGGGGTTCACAGATACGCAGTATTTT CASGGFTDTQYF
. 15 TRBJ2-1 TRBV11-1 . TGTGCCAGCAGCCAAATTCCGGGGAGGCACAATGAGCAGTTCTTC CASSQIPGRHNEQFF
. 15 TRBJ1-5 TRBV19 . TGTGCCAGTAGTATAGGCGACATCGGCAATCAGCCCCAGCATTTT CASSIGDIGNQPQHF
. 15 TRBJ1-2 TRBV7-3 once TGTGCCAGCAGCTCCCAAGGGCGGGGGCAAGGTGGCTACACCTTC CASSSQGRGQGGYTF
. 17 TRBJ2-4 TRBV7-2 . TGTGCCAGCAGCTTAGATGGGGGAGGTCTAGCCAAAAACATTCAGTACTTC CASSLDGGGLAKNIQYF
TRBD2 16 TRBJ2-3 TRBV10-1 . TGCGCCAGCAGTGGTCGGATAGCGGGGGGGCCAGATACGCAGTATTTT CASSGRIAGGPDTQYF
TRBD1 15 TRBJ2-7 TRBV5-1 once TGCGCCAGCACCCTGTCAGGGGGCGGCATATACGAGCAGTACTTC CASTLSGGGIYEQYF
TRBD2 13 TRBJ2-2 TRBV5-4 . TGTGCCAGCAGCTTTGGACTAGCCGGGGAGCTGTTTTTT CASSFGLAGELFF
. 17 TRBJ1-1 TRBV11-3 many TGTGCCAGCAGCTTAAAGTGGCCTAGGGTCCCGAACACTGAAGCTTTCTTT CASSLKWPRVPNTEAFF
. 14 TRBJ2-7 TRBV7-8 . TGTGCCAGCAGCGCGCCCGGACAGTCCTACGAGCAGTACTTC CASSAPGQSYEQYF
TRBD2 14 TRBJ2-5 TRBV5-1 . TGCGCCAGCAGTGTGACTAGCGGGGGTGAGACCCAGTACTTC CASSVTSGGETQYF
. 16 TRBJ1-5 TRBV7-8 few TGTGCCAGCAGCTTAGGTCACACGGACCGCAATCAGCCCCAGCATTTT CASSLGHTDRNQPQHF
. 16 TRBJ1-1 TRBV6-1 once TGTGCCAGCAGTGAATATCTGTCTTCTCGGGACACTGAAGCTTTCTTT CASSEYLSSRDTEAFF
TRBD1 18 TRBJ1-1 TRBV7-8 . TGTGCCAGCAGCTCAAGACTGACGGGACAGGGAAGGAACACTGAAGCTTTCTTT CASSSRLTGQGRNTEAFF
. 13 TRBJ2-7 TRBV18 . TGTGCCAGCTCACCACAAACAGGGAGTGAGCAGTACTTC CASSPQTGSEQYF